This paragraph reports one T cell receptor beta chain. The data derive from a study of blood T cell repertoires in COVID-19. Data came from immunoSEQ multiplex PCR; TCRdb stores just in-frame clones and leaves some out. Of about 250,000 clones listed, roughly 86% are singletons. Participants were aged about 18 to 100 years from 20 to 30 US areas. The material sequenced was PBMCs or T cells enriched from blood (not recorded which). The TCR comes from a woman in her thirties with acute COVID-19.

The CDR3 region has the DNA TGTGCCACCAGCAGGCAGGGCTCCGCAAACTACGAGCAGTACTTC. Translating gives CATSRQGSANYEQYF. V usage is TRBV15 and J usage is TRBJ2-7, with D perhaps TRBD1 (5 bases). Germline CDR1 and CDR2: LNHNV and YYDKDF (reference sequence). The CDR3 is 15 amino acids. Between the trimmed V and J ends, which lost 3 bases and 3 bases, there was a span of 15 bases. Variable domain in full (rest from reference TRBV15 and TRBJ2-7): DAMVIQNPRYQVTQFGKPVTLSCSQTLNHNVMYWYQQKSSQAPKLLFHYYDKDFNNEADTPDNFQSRRPNTSFCFLDIRSPGLGDTAMYLCATSRQGSANYEQYFGPGTRLTVT.